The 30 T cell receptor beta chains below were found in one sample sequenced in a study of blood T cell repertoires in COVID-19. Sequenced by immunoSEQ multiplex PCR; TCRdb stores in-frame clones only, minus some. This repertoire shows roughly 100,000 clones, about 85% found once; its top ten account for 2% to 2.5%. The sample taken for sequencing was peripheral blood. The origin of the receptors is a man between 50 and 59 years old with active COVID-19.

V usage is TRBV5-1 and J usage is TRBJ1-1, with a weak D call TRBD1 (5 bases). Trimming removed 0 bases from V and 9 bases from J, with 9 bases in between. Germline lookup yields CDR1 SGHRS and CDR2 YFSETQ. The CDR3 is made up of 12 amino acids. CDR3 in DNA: TGCGCCAGCAGCTTGGCGGGGGGACAAGCTTTCTTT. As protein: CASSLAGGQAFF. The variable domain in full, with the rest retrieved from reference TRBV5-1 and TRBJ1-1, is KAGVTQTPRYLIKTRGQQVTLSCSPISGHRSVSWYQQTPGQGLQFLFEYFSETQRNKGNFPGRFSGRQFSNSRSEMNVSTLELGDSALYLCASSLAGGQAFFGQGTRLTVV.

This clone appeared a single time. CDR3 bases: TGTGCCAGCAGCGTAGCTACGGGCCCGACCCGGGGTGGAAACACCATATATTTT. It specifies CASSVATGPTRGGNTIYF. The chain has TRBV9 and TRBJ1-3; D uncertain. This CDR3 is built from 18 residues. Germline values: CDR1 SGDLS, CDR2 YYNGEE. Trimming pared 0 bases from V and 3 bases from J, leaving 19 bases between. Supplemented by reference TRBV9 and TRBJ1-3, the full variable domain reads DSGVTQTPKHLITATGQRVTLRCSPRSGDLSVYWYQQSLDQGLQFLIQYYNGEERAKGNILERFSAQQFPDLHSELNLSSLELGDSALYFCASSVATGPTRGGNTIYFGEGSWLTVV.

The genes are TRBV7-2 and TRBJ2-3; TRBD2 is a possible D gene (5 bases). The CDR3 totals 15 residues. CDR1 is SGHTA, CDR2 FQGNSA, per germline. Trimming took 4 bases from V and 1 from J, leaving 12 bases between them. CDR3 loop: CASSSGIWGTDTQYF. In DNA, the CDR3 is TGTGCCAGCAGCTCCGGGATTTGGGGCACAGATACGCAGTATTTT.

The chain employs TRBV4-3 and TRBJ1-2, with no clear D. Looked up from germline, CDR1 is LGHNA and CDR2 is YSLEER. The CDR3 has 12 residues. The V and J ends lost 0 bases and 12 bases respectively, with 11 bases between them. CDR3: CASSQDKEKDTF. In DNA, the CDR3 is TGCGCCAGCAGCCAAGATAAGGAGAAAGACACCTTC.

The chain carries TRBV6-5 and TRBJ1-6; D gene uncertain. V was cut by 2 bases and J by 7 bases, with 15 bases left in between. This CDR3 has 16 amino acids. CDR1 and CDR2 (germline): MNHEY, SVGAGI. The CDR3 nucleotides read TGTGCCAGCAGTTACATGTGGACCGGGAAAAATTCACCCCTCCACTTT. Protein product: CASSYMWTGKNSPLHF.

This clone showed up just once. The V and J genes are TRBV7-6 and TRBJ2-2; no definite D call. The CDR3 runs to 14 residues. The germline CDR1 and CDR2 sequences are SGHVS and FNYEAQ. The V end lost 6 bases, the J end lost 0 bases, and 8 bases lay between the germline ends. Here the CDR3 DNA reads TGTGCCAGCAGTCTCCAGTCGAACACCGGGGAGCTGTTTTTT. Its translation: CASSLQSNTGELFF.

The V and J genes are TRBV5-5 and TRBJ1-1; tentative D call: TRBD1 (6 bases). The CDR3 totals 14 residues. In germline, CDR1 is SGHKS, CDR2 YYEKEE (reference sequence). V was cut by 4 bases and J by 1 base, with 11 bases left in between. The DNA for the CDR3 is TGTGCCAGCAGCGTGTCGACAGGGAACACTGAAGCTTTCTTT. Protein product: CASSVSTGNTEAFF.

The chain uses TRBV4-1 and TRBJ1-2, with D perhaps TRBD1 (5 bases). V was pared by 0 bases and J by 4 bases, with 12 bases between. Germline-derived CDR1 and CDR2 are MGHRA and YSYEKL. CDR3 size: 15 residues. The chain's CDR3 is CASSQDRQSSYGYTF. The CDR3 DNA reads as TGCGCCAGCAGCCAAGATAGACAGTCGAGCTATGGCTACACCTTC.

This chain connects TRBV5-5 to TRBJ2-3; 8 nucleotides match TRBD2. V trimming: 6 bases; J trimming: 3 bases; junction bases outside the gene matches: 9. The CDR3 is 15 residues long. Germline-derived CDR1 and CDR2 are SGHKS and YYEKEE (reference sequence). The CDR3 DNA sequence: TGTGCCAGCACCTTATTAGCGGGGCAGACAGATACGCAGTATTTT. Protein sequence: CASTLLAGQTDTQYF.

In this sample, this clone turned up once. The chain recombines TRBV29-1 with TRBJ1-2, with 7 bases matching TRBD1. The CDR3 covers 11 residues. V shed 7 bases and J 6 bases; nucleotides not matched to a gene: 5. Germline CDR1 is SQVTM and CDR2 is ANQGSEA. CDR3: CSAEQGNGYTF. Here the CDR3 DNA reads TGCAGCGCCGAACAGGGGAATGGCTACACCTTC.

The CDR3 is CASSSGGAGDNEQFF. The CDR3 bases are TGCGCCAGCAGCTCCGGGGGGGCCGGGGACAATGAGCAGTTCTTC. The J gene is TRBJ2-1, the V gene TRBV5-1, with 8 bases lining up with TRBD2. The V segment lost 3 bases and the J segment 5 bases; nucleotides outside the gene matches: 7. The V gene's germline CDR1 is SGHRS and CDR2 YFSETQ. CDR3 size: 15 residues.

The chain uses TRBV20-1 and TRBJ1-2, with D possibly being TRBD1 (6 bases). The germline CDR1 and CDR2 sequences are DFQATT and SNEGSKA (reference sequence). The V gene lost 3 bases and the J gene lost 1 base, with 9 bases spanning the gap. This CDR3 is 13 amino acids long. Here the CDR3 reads CSASGGDNYGYTF. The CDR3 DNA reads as TGCAGTGCTAGTGGGGGCGATAACTATGGCTACACCTTC.

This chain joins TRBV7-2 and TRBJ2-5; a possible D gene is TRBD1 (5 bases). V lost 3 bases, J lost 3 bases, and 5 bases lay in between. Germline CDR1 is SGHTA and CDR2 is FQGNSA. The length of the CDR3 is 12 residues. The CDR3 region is CASSLTEETQYF. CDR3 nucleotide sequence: TGTGCCAGCAGCTTGACAGAAGAGACCCAGTACTTC.

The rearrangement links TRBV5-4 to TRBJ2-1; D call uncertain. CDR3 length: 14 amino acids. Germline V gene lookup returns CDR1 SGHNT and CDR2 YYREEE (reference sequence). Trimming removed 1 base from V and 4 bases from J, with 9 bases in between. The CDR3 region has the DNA TGTGCCAGCAGCTTGCCTAGTTCGTACAATGAGCAGTTCTTC. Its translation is CASSLPSSYNEQFF.

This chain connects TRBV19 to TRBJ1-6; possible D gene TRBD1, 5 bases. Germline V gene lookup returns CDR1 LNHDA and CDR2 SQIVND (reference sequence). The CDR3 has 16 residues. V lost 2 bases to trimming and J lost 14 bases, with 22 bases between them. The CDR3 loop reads CASSISGQRGVGALHF. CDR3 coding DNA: TGTGCCAGTAGTATAAGCGGTCAGCGGGGGGTTGGAGCCCTCCACTTT.

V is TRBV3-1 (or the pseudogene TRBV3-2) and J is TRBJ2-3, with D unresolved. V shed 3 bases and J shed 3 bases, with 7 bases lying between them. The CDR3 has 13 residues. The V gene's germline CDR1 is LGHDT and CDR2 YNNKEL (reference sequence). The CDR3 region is CASSHRSTDTQYF. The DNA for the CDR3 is TGTGCCAGCAGCCACCGCAGTACAGATACGCAGTATTTT.

CDR3 nucleotide sequence: TGTGCCACCAAAGACAGGGGCGGTACGCAGTATTTT. Its protein is CATKDRGGTQYF. The V call is TRBV24-1, the J call TRBJ2-3, with 8 positions matching TRBD1. The junction had 5 bases not matched to a gene; V was cut back by 8 bases and J by 8 bases. The CDR3 extends over 12 amino acids. Germline-derived CDR1 and CDR2 are KGHDR and SFDVKD.

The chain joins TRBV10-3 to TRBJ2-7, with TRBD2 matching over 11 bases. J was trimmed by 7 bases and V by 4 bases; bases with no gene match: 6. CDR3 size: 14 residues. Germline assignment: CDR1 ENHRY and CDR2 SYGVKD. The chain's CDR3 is CAISGLAGIEEQYF. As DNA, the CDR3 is TGTGCCATCAGTGGACTAGCGGGGATTGAGGAGCAGTACTTC.

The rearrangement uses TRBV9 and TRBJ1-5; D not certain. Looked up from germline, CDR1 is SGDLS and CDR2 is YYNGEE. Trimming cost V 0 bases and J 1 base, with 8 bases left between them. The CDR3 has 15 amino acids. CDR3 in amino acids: CASSVAGLSNQPQHF. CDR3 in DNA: TGTGCCAGCAGCGTAGCCGGGTTAAGCAATCAGCCCCAGCATTTT.

The CDR3 sequence is CSARAGYGYTF. DNA of the CDR3: TGCAGTGCTAGGGCGGGGTATGGCTACACCTTC. The chain is built from TRBV20-1 and TRBJ1-2, with D uncertain. CDR1 and CDR2 from the germline V gene are DFQATT and SNEGSKA (reference sequence). V lost 3 bases, J lost 5 bases, and 7 bases lay in between. CDR3 length equals 11 residues.

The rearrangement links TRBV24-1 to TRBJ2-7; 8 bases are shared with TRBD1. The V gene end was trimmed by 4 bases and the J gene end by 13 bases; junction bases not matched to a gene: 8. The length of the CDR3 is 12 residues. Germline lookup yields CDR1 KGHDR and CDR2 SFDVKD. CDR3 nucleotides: TGTGCCACCAGTGACACGACAGGGGTGGAATACTTC. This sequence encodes CATSDTTGVEYF.

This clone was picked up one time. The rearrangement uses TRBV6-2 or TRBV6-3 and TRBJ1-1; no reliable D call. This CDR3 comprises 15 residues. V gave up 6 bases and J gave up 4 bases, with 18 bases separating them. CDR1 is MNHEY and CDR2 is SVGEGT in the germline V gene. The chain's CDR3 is CASSLVGTGITEAFF. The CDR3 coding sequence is TGTGCCAGCAGCCTCGTTGGTACGGGTATCACTGAAGCTTTCTTT.

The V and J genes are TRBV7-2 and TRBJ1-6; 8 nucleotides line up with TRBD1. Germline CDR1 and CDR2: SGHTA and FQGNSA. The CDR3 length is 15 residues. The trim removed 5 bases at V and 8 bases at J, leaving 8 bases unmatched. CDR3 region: CASSHPGQEHSPLHF. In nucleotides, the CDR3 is TGTGCCAGCAGCCACCCGGGACAGGAACATTCACCCCTCCACTTT.

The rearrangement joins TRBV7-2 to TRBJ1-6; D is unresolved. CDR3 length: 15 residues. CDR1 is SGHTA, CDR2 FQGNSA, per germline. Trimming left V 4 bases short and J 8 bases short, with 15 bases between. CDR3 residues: CASSSRAARDSPLHF. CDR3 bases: TGTGCCAGCAGCTCTAGAGCAGCGAGGGATTCACCCCTCCACTTT.

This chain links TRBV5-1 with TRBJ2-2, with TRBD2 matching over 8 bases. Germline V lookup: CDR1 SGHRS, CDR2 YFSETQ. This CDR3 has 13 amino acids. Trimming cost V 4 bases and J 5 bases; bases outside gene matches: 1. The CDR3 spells CASSPSGTGELFF. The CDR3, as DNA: TGCGCCAGCAGCCCTAGCGGGACCGGGGAGCTGTTTTTT.

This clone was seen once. CDR3 region: CASIRGREGGSPLHF. The CDR3 nucleotides are TGTGCCAGCATTAGAGGGCGGGAGGGAGGTTCACCCCTCCACTTT. The rearrangement links TRBV6-5 to TRBJ1-6; D is uncertain. CDR1 is MNHEY, CDR2 SVGAGI, per germline. Trimming pared 7 bases from V and 9 bases from J, leaving 19 bases between. This CDR3 region has 15 residues.

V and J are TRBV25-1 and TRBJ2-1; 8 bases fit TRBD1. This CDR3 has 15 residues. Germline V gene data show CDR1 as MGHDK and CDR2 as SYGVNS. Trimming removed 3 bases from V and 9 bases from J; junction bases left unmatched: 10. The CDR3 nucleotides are TGTGCCAGCAGTGAGACAGGGGTGAGGGTGAGTGAGCAGTTCTTC. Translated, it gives CASSETGVRVSEQFF.

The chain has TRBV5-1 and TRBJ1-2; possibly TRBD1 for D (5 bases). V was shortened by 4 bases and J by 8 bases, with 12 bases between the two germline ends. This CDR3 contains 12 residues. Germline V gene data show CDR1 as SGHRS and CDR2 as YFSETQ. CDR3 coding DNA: TGCGCCAGCAGCCGGGGGTTTCAGGGCTACACCTTC. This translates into CASSRGFQGYTF.

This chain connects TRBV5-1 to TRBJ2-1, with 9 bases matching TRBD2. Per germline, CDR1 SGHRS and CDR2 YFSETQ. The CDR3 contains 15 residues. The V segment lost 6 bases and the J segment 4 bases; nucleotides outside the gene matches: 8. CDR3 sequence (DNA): TGCGCCAGCACCCTTGCGGGGGGGGCGTACAATGAGCAGTTCTTC. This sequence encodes CASTLAGGAYNEQFF.

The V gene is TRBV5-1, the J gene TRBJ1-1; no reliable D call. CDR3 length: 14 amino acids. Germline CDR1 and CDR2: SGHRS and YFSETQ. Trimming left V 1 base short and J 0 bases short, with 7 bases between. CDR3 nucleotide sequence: TGCGCCAGCAGCTTGTCGGGGTTGAACACTGAAGCTTTCTTT. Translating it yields CASSLSGLNTEAFF. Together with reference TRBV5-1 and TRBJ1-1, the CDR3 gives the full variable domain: KAGVTQTPRYLIKTRGQQVTLSCSPISGHRSVSWYQQTPGQGLQFLFEYFSETQRNKGNFPGRFSGRQFSNSRSEMNVSTLELGDSALYLCASSLSGLNTEAFFGQGTRLTVV.